This T cell receptor beta chain was found in a study of shared clonotypes between healthy human individuals. The ends were cut back, 5 bases at V and 7 bases at J, with 15 bases in the middle. Germline V gives CDR1 SGHAT, CDR2 FQNNGV. The CDR3 has 13 amino acids. Data came from immunoSEQ multiplex PCR; TCRdb stores just in-frame clones and leaves some out. The sample consists of approximately 2.3 million clones, 85% to 95% of them appearing once. This clonotype originated in a man aged 18 to 30 in good health. Some clones in this sample may be carry-over from other donors' samples. The V call is TRBV11-2, the J call TRBJ2-7; D ambiguous. Sequenced: naive CD4+ T cells from PBMCs. This sample's subset: CD45RA+ positively selected. CDR3 DNA: TGTGCCAGCAGCCCCCTAATAAGTTTGGAGCAGTACTTC. Translation gives CASSPLISLEQYF. Using reference TRBV11-2 and TRBJ2-7 for the parts outside the CDR3, the full variable domain is EAGVAQSPRYKIIEKRQSVAFWCNPISGHATLYWYQQILGQGPKLLIQFQNNGVVDDSQLPKDRFSAERLKGVDSTLKIQPAKLEDSAVYLCASSPLISLEQYFGPGTRLTVT.